The sequence of this TCR beta chain was determined in a study of blood T cells in healthy people across ages. Many counts were recorded for this clonotype. The V gene lost 7 bases and the J gene lost 5 bases, with 12 bases spanning the gap. This CDR3 is built from 12 residues. CDR1 and CDR2 (germline): SQVTM, ANQGSEA. A second PCR, run for about 7 to 11 cycles, used a sample-barcoded 5' primer plus a J-beta primer mix. MiXCR, run by TCRdb on the 5' RACE reads, gives a single entry per CDR3 protein. The sample has 730,000 or so distinct CDR3 sequences, 40% to 45% seen once. The chain is built from TRBV29-1 and TRBJ2-1; D call uncertain. The receptor's source is an elderly man in good health. Sample: blood. The CDR3 loop reads CSGAPTDNEQFF. CDR3 sequence (DNA): TGCAGCGGAGCCCCGACGGACAATGAGCAGTTCTTC.